The 23 T cell receptor beta chains below come from one sample, sequenced in a study of T cells after yellow fever vaccination. TCRdb itself ran the 5' RACE reads through MiXCR, one entry per CDR3 protein. The table records about 350,000 distinct CDR3 sequences, approximately 8% of them present only once. Source: PBMCs, taken about 49 days after the first yellow fever vaccination. All receptors come from a man younger than 30 who received the YFV17D yellow fever vaccine.

This clonotype was observed at least ten times. V and J are TRBV18 and TRBJ2-1, with D possibly being TRBD1 or TRBD2 (5 bases each). Trimming pared 6 bases from V and 1 base from J, leaving 13 bases between. The CDR3 spans 15 residues. Looked up from germline, CDR1 is KGHSH and CDR2 is LQKENI. CDR3: CASSQPGSSYNEQFF. DNA of the CDR3: TGTGCCAGCTCCCAGCCAGGGAGTTCCTACAATGAGCAGTTCTTC.

This clonotype was seen a few times. The chain has TRBV7-9 and TRBJ2-3; D call uncertain. Deletions cut 0 bases from V and 4 bases from J, with 5 bases between. This CDR3 spans 13 amino acids. CDR1 is SEHNR, CDR2 FQNEAQ, per germline (reference sequence). CDR3 DNA sequence: TGTGCCAGCAGCTTAGCGTTGGCAGATACGCAGTATTTT. The encoded protein is CASSLALADTQYF.

This clonotype was seen many times. At one of its ends the junction is not consistent with the germline gene, which may arise from a read error. The chain links TRBV7-2 to TRBJ1-2, with TRBD1 as a possible D gene (5 bases). CDR3 size: 14 residues. From germline, CDR1 is SGHTA and CDR2 FQGNSA. CDR3 DNA sequence: TGTGCCAGCAACTTAAGTGGGACCAACTATGGCTACACCTTC. Its translation is CASNLSGTNYGYTF.

This chain links TRBV11-2 with TRBJ1-1; a possible D gene is TRBD1 (5 bases). With 5 bases removed from V and 6 bases from J, the gap between germline ends came to 13 bases. The CDR3 covers 13 residues. CDR1 and CDR2 from the germline V gene are SGHAT and FQNNGV. CDR3 amino acids: CASSPREGPEAFF. In DNA form, the CDR3 reads TGTGCCAGCAGCCCCAGGGAGGGACCTGAAGCTTTCTTT.

This clonotype appeared many times. This sequence joins TRBV7-6 and TRBJ2-3, with 8 bases matching TRBD2. J was trimmed by 5 bases and V by 6 bases; bases with no gene match: 10. Germline values: CDR1 SGHVS, CDR2 FNYEAQ. This CDR3 contains 15 residues. In DNA form, the CDR3 reads TGTGCCAGCAGTTCCCGGGGGGGGCACGGAGATACGCAGTATTTT. Amino acid sequence: CASSSRGGHGDTQYF.

Points on this clonotype: This clone may be a read error of a much larger clone one base away. The J gene is TRBJ2-1, the V gene TRBV5-5; 9 positions match TRBD1. The CDR3 has 14 residues. Germline assignment: CDR1 SGHKS and CDR2 YYEKEE (reference sequence). CDR3 amino acids: CASSWTGDYNDQFF. CDR3 DNA: TGTGCCAGCAGCTGGACAGGGGACTACAATGACCAGTTCTTC. The full variable domain, completed using reference TRBV5-5 and TRBJ2-1, is DAGVTQSPTHLIKTRGQQVTLRCSPISGHKSVSWYQQVLGQGPQFIFQYYEKEERGRGNFPDRFSARQFPNYSSELNVNALLLGDSALYLCASSWTGDYNDQFFGPGTRLTVL.

CDR3 DNA sequence: TGTGCCAGCAGCTGGACTAGCGGGGGGAACAAGTACTTC. It encodes CASSWTSGGNKYF. The chain carries TRBV5-4 and TRBJ2-5; 14 bases map to TRBD2. Germline values: CDR1 SGHNT, CDR2 YYREEE (reference sequence). The CDR3 is 13 amino acids. The V and J ends lost 3 bases and 12 bases, in that order; junction bases with no gene match: 4.

This clonotype was seen more than once but under ten times. CDR3 protein: CSVGRGASETQYF. CDR3 bases: TGCAGCGTGGGACGGGGGGCTTCAGAGACCCAGTACTTC. V and J are TRBV29-1 and TRBJ2-5, with D possibly matching TRBD2 (7 bases). V was cut by 6 bases and J by 4 bases, with 15 bases left in between. Germline CDR1 is SQVTM and CDR2 is ANQGSEA. CDR3 length: 13 residues.

In this sample, this clonotype turned up a few times. This chain joins TRBV7-7 and TRBJ2-3, with TRBD1 matching 7 bases. With 7 bases clipped from V and 7 bases from J, the junction kept 8 bases outside the gene matches. This CDR3 spans 13 amino acids. CDR1 is SSHAT and CDR2 is FNYEAQ in the germline V gene (reference sequence). The CDR3 DNA sequence: TGTGCCAGCACGAGGGGGCCGGGCAATACGCAGTATTTT. Translating it yields CASTRGPGNTQYF.

Worth noting for this clonotype: The conserved closing phenylalanine or tryptophan is absent in this CDR3, likely reflecting a read error. CDR3 sequence reads: CASSRRDSPLHL. In DNA form, the CDR3 reads TGTGCCAGCAGCCGCCGTGATTCACCCCTCCACTTG. The V and J genes are TRBV7-9 and TRBJ1-6, with D hard to call. This CDR3 contains 12 residues. CDR1 and CDR2 (germline): SEHNR, FQNEAQ (reference sequence). V lost 5 bases and J 8 bases, leaving 7 bases between the germline ends.

The chain joins TRBV7-9 to TRBJ1-4; 8 bases are shared with TRBD1. Losses at the gene ends were 0 bases for V and 3 bases for J; bases not matched to a gene: 6. Germline CDR1 and CDR2: SEHNR and FQNEAQ (reference sequence). The CDR3 spans 17 residues. The CDR3 DNA is TGTGCCAGCAGCTTAGCCTCAGGGGGCCGCGCTAATGAAAAACTGTTTTTT. The encoded protein is CASSLASGGRANEKLFF.

This clonotype was counted a few times. The rearrangement uses TRBV5-1 and TRBJ1-5; weak D call: TRBD1 (5 bases). This CDR3 contains 15 residues. V lost 4 bases and J 7 bases, leaving 18 bases between the germline ends. Germline-derived CDR1 and CDR2 are SGHRS and YFSETQ. CDR3 nucleotides: TGCGCCAGCAGCGCCGGGACCTACTCCTCCCAGCCCCAGCATTTT. Protein product: CASSAGTYSSQPQHF.

This chain links TRBV7-9 with TRBJ1-4; D ambiguous. Looked up from germline, CDR1 is SEHNR and CDR2 is FQNEAQ (reference sequence). CDR3 length: 13 residues. V lost 5 bases, J lost 10 bases, and 14 bases lay in between. CDR3 in amino acids: CASSPRVSGKLFF. For the CDR3, the DNA is TGTGCCAGCAGCCCAAGGGTTTCCGGAAAACTGTTTTTT.

The chain couples TRBV5-4 to TRBJ1-2, with D possibly matching TRBD1 (6 bases). The CDR3 is 14 amino acids. V was cut by 0 bases and J by 8 bases, with 14 bases left in between. Germline V gene data show CDR1 as SGHNT and CDR2 as YYREEE (reference sequence). CDR3 loop: CASSLEGGNSGYTF. The DNA of the CDR3 is TGTGCCAGCAGCTTGGAGGGGGGCAATTCAGGCTACACCTTC.

The CDR3 region is CASSSLRAQGEAFF. In DNA form, the CDR3 reads TGTGCCAGCAGCTCATTACGGGCGCAGGGTGAAGCTTTCTTT. This rearrangement joins TRBV11-2 to TRBJ1-1, with D possibly matching TRBD1 (5 bases). CDR1 and CDR2 (germline): SGHAT, FQNNGV. The CDR3 totals 14 residues. Deletions cut 4 bases from V and 7 bases from J, with 16 bases between.

This clonotype appeared a few times. The chain combines TRBV19 with TRBJ1-1; D is possibly TRBD1 (5 bases). Deletions cut 7 bases from V and 4 bases from J, with 16 bases between. CDR1 is LNHDA, CDR2 SQIVND, per germline (reference sequence). This CDR3 has 14 amino acids. As DNA, the CDR3 is TGTGCCAGTATAATGGTCGGGGGACCCACTGAAGCTTTCTTT. This translates into CASIMVGGPTEAFF.

The rearrangement links TRBV11-2 to TRBJ2-3; TRBD2 matches at 9 bases. Germline CDR1 and CDR2: SGHAT and FQNNGV. This CDR3 has 18 amino acids. J gave up 2 bases and V 2 bases, and 11 bases lay outside the gene matches. CDR3 sequence: CASSLQRLAGINTDTQYF. CDR3 bases: TGTGCCAGCAGCTTACAGCGTCTAGCGGGGATCAACACAGATACGCAGTATTTT.

The rearrangement uses TRBV12-3 or TRBV12-4 and TRBJ2-2; a weak D match, TRBD1 (6 bases). The CDR3 is 17 residues long. Between the trimmed V and J ends, which lost 3 bases and 6 bases, there was a span of 20 bases. The CDR3 reads CASSLQGTMFVAGELFF. The CDR3 nucleotides read TGTGCCAGCAGTTTGCAGGGGACGATGTTTGTTGCCGGGGAGCTGTTTTTT.

This clonotype showed up just a few times. The J gene is TRBJ1-5, the V gene TRBV7-2, with 8 nucleotides matching TRBD1. Germline CDR1 and CDR2: SGHTA and FQGNSA. V was clipped by 5 bases and J by 3 bases; unmatched bases: 3. This CDR3 has 14 amino acids. The CDR3 sequence: CASSETGANQPQHF. Here the CDR3 DNA reads TGTGCCAGCAGCGAGACAGGGGCCAATCAGCCCCAGCATTTT.

This clonotype has only a few counts. This chain uses TRBV27 with TRBJ1-6, with a weak D call TRBD1 (5 bases). The germline CDR1 and CDR2 sequences are MNHEY and SMNVEV (reference sequence). V was trimmed by 5 bases and J by 10 bases, leaving 12 bases between them. The CDR3 consists of 13 residues. CDR3 residues: CASSRQPRSPLHF. The CDR3 nucleotides read TGTGCCAGCAGTCGACAGCCTAGGTCACCCCTCCACTTT.

This clonotype was recorded many times. The rearrangement uses TRBV29-1 and TRBJ2-7; D call uncertain. V was shortened by 3 bases and J by 1 base, with 7 bases between the two germline ends. CDR3 length: 12 amino acids. Germline V gene data show CDR1 as SQVTM and CDR2 as ANQGSEA. CDR3 residues: CSVEGMSYEQYF. The DNA of the CDR3 is TGCAGCGTTGAGGGTATGTCCTACGAGCAGTACTTC.

This clonotype has at least ten counts. The V call is TRBV20-1, the J call TRBJ1-1; D not resolved. The germline V gene has CDR1 DFQATT and CDR2 SNEGSKA (reference sequence). This CDR3 is built from 11 residues. With 6 bases removed from V and 5 bases from J, the gap between germline ends came to 10 bases. The CDR3 DNA reads as TGCAGTGCCCGTAAGGTAACTGAAGCTTTCTTT. Translation: CSARKVTEAFF.

The chain links TRBV15 to TRBJ2-3, with D maybe TRBD2 (7 bases). This CDR3 has 17 amino acids. Germline values: CDR1 LNHNV, CDR2 YYDKDF (reference sequence). The ends were cut back, 1 base at V and 2 bases at J, with 16 bases in the middle. The CDR3 region is CATSRGGGGGLTDTQYF. CDR3 bases: TGTGCCACCAGCAGAGGGGGTGGCGGGGGCCTCACAGATACGCAGTATTTT.